These T cell receptor beta chains were read from a single sample in a study of regulatory T cells in long-lasting Graves disease. TCRdb independently ran MiXCR on the multiplex PCR reads; one entry per CDR3 protein. This sample has some 370,000 distinct CDR3 sequences, with 12% found just once. The data also belong to a second study, concerning T cells in Graves' hyperthyroidism and ophthalmopathy.

The sample consisted of peripheral blood mononuclear cells (PBMCs), taken at new diagnosis, from a patient treated with antithyroid drugs. The receptors were sampled from a woman under 30 with Graves disease. CDR3s include the opening cysteine and the closing phenylalanine or tryptophan. D genes are given only for firm matches. Rows may omit the clone size; those that give it use once, few, many or a size class.

j_gene: TRBJ1-1
v_gene: TRBV20-1
abundance: many
d_gene: -
CDR3nt: TGCAGCGCTTTTCGGGGGCAGAACACTGAAGCTTTCTTT
CDR3aa: CSAFRGQNTEAFF

j_gene: TRBJ2-1
v_gene: TRBV11-1
abundance: few
d_gene: TRBD1
CDR3nt: TGTGCCAGCAGCCCCCGGGGACAGGCCAATGAGCAGTTCTTC
CDR3aa: CASSPRGQANEQFF

j_gene: TRBJ1-1
v_gene: TRBV18
abundance: -
d_gene: TRBD1
CDR3nt: TGTGCCAGCTCACCCGACAGGGTGAGCACTGAAGCTTTCTTT
CDR3aa: CASSPDRVSTEAFF

j_gene: TRBJ1-6
v_gene: TRBV5-5
abundance: -
d_gene: -
CDR3nt: TGTGCCAGCAGCTTTTGGGACTCAGATTCACCCCTCCACTTT
CDR3aa: CASSFWDSDSPLHF

j_gene: TRBJ1-1
v_gene: TRBV6-5
abundance: many
d_gene: -
CDR3nt: TGTGCCAGCAGGTTACTACAGCACACTGAAGCTTTCTTT
CDR3aa: CASRLLQHTEAFF

j_gene: TRBJ1-3
v_gene: TRBV3-1
abundance: few
d_gene: -
CDR3nt: TGTGCCAGCAGAAGCTTGGGGGCTTTCTCTGGAAACACCATATATTTT
CDR3aa: CASRSLGAFSGNTIYF

j_gene: TRBJ2-5
v_gene: TRBV5-1
abundance: -
d_gene: -
CDR3nt: TGCGCCAGCAGCCCCGGTCGGGGGGAGACCCAGTACTTC
CDR3aa: CASSPGRGETQYF

j_gene: TRBJ2-2
v_gene: TRBV15
abundance: -
d_gene: TRBD1
CDR3nt: TGTGCCACCAGCCCTGACAGGGGGTTTAGCACCGGGGAGCTGTTTTTT
CDR3aa: CATSPDRGFSTGELFF

j_gene: TRBJ1-2
v_gene: TRBV29-1
abundance: -
d_gene: -
CDR3nt: TGCAGCGTTGAAGTGCAGGGCCTCTATGGCTACACCTTC
CDR3aa: CSVEVQGLYGYTF

j_gene: TRBJ2-5
v_gene: TRBV20-1
abundance: many
d_gene: -
CDR3nt: TGCAGTGCTGCGGGGAACGACCAAGAGACCCAGTACTTC
CDR3aa: CSAAGNDQETQYF

j_gene: TRBJ2-7
v_gene: TRBV24-1
abundance: many
d_gene: TRBD1
CDR3nt: TGTGCCACGGCGACAGGGGGCCACGAGCAGTACTTC
CDR3aa: CATATGGHEQYF

j_gene: TRBJ1-4
v_gene: TRBV20-1
abundance: -
d_gene: -
CDR3nt: TGCAGTGCTAGATTAGGTGAAAAACTGTTTTTT
CDR3aa: CSARLGEKLFF

j_gene: TRBJ2-1
v_gene: TRBV24-1
abundance: -
d_gene: -
CDR3nt: TGTGCCACCAGTGATCCCAAAGTGGGCGAAGAGCAGTTCTTC
CDR3aa: CATSDPKVGEEQFF

j_gene: TRBJ1-1
v_gene: TRBV20-1
abundance: many
d_gene: -
CDR3nt: TGCAGTGCTAACTGGGTTGGTGAAGCTTTCTTT
CDR3aa: CSANWVGEAFF

j_gene: TRBJ2-3
v_gene: TRBV20-1
abundance: many
d_gene: TRBD2
CDR3nt: TGCAGTGCCCCGAGTTCGCCGGGAGGGACAGATACGCAGTATTTT
CDR3aa: CSAPSSPGGTDTQYF

j_gene: TRBJ1-1
v_gene: TRBV19
abundance: many
d_gene: -
CDR3nt: TGTGCCAGTAGTACGAGAGGGGTGAACACTGAAGCTTTCTTT
CDR3aa: CASSTRGVNTEAFF

j_gene: TRBJ2-1
v_gene: TRBV27
abundance: many
d_gene: TRBD2
CDR3nt: TGTGCCAGCAGTCTCGGACTAGCGGGGAGGCAGTTCTTC
CDR3aa: CASSLGLAGRQFF

j_gene: TRBJ2-7
v_gene: TRBV27
abundance: few
d_gene: -
CDR3nt: TGTGCCAGCAGTTCCTCCGTGGGGCCGTACGAGCAGTACTTC
CDR3aa: CASSSSVGPYEQYF

j_gene: TRBJ2-1
v_gene: TRBV11-2
abundance: few
d_gene: TRBD2
CDR3nt: TGTGCCAGCAGCTTAGTGGAACGACTAGCCGTCGATGAGCAGTTCTTC
CDR3aa: CASSLVERLAVDEQFF

j_gene: TRBJ1-6
v_gene: TRBV5-5
abundance: many
d_gene: TRBD1
CDR3nt: TGTGCCAGCAGCGTGGGACAGGGTTCTAATTCACCCCTCCACTTT
CDR3aa: CASSVGQGSNSPLHF

j_gene: TRBJ2-7
v_gene: TRBV19
abundance: many
d_gene: -
CDR3nt: TGTGCCAGTAGTATTGACACCGCCTACGAGCAGTACTTC
CDR3aa: CASSIDTAYEQYF

j_gene: TRBJ2-5
v_gene: TRBV7-3
abundance: many
d_gene: -
CDR3nt: TGTGCCAGCAGCTTAACTGGGGGGTCCCAAGAGACCCAGTACTTC
CDR3aa: CASSLTGGSQETQYF

j_gene: TRBJ2-7
v_gene: TRBV14
abundance: many
d_gene: -
CDR3nt: TGTGCCAGCAGCCAAGAGGGCAGGGACGAGCAGTACTTC
CDR3aa: CASSQEGRDEQYF

j_gene: TRBJ2-5
v_gene: TRBV18
abundance: many
d_gene: -
CDR3nt: TGTGCCAGCTCACCAGCCACAGCGTACCAAGAGACCCAGTACTTC
CDR3aa: CASSPATAYQETQYF

j_gene: TRBJ1-2
v_gene: TRBV27
abundance: many
d_gene: TRBD1
CDR3nt: TGTGCCAGCAGTATTCTCCGGGACAGCCTTAACTATGGCTACACCTTC
CDR3aa: CASSILRDSLNYGYTF

j_gene: TRBJ1-1
v_gene: TRBV5-5
abundance: many
d_gene: TRBD1
CDR3nt: TGTGCCAGCAGCTTAGTAGTACGAGCGTGGGACAGGGTGAACACTGAAGCTTTCTTT
CDR3aa: CASSLVVRAWDRVNTEAFF

j_gene: TRBJ1-5
v_gene: TRBV3-1
abundance: many
d_gene: -
CDR3nt: TGTGCCAGCAGCCAAGAGAGAGATCAGCCCCAGCATTTT
CDR3aa: CASSQERDQPQHF

j_gene: TRBJ1-1
v_gene: TRBV13
abundance: many
d_gene: -
CDR3nt: TGTGCCAGCAGCCCGAAACTGAGGCAGCTATTCGGTGGTCGGACTGAAGCTTTCTTT
CDR3aa: CASSPKLRQLFGGRTEAFF

j_gene: TRBJ2-1
v_gene: TRBV6-1
abundance: many
d_gene: TRBD2
CDR3nt: TGTGCCAGCAGTGAGGCTAGCGGGAGGGGTGAGCAGTTCTTC
CDR3aa: CASSEASGRGEQFF

j_gene: TRBJ1-4
v_gene: TRBV20-1
abundance: many
d_gene: -
CDR3nt: TGCAGTGCTAGAGCCATGAGAGGACAGACCTATGAAAAACTGTTTTTT
CDR3aa: CSARAMRGQTYEKLFF

j_gene: TRBJ1-2
v_gene: TRBV29-1
abundance: -
d_gene: -
CDR3nt: TGCAGCGTTGGGGAGGGGAACCTCTATGGCTACACCTTC
CDR3aa: CSVGEGNLYGYTF

j_gene: TRBJ2-1
v_gene: TRBV19
abundance: -
d_gene: TRBD1
CDR3nt: TGTGCCAGTAGACCGGGACAGGGTTACTACAATGAGCAGTTCTTC
CDR3aa: CASRPGQGYYNEQFF

j_gene: TRBJ1-2
v_gene: TRBV2
abundance: many
d_gene: -
CDR3nt: TGTGCCAGCAGGAAGAACGGAGTGGATGGCTACACCTTC
CDR3aa: CASRKNGVDGYTF

j_gene: TRBJ1-1
v_gene: TRBV27
abundance: many
d_gene: TRBD1
CDR3nt: TGTGCCACCGGTAAAACCTGGACAGGGGGCGGTGGGACTGAAGCTTTCTTT
CDR3aa: CATGKTWTGGGGTEAFF

j_gene: TRBJ2-1
v_gene: TRBV27
abundance: many
d_gene: -
CDR3nt: TGTGCCAGCAGTCCAACGGGAGAAGGGAATGAGCAGTTCTTC
CDR3aa: CASSPTGEGNEQFF

j_gene: TRBJ2-7
v_gene: TRBV9
abundance: -
d_gene: -
CDR3nt: TGTGCCAGCAGCGCCCAGGGTTATTCCTACGAGCAGTACTTC
CDR3aa: CASSAQGYSYEQYF